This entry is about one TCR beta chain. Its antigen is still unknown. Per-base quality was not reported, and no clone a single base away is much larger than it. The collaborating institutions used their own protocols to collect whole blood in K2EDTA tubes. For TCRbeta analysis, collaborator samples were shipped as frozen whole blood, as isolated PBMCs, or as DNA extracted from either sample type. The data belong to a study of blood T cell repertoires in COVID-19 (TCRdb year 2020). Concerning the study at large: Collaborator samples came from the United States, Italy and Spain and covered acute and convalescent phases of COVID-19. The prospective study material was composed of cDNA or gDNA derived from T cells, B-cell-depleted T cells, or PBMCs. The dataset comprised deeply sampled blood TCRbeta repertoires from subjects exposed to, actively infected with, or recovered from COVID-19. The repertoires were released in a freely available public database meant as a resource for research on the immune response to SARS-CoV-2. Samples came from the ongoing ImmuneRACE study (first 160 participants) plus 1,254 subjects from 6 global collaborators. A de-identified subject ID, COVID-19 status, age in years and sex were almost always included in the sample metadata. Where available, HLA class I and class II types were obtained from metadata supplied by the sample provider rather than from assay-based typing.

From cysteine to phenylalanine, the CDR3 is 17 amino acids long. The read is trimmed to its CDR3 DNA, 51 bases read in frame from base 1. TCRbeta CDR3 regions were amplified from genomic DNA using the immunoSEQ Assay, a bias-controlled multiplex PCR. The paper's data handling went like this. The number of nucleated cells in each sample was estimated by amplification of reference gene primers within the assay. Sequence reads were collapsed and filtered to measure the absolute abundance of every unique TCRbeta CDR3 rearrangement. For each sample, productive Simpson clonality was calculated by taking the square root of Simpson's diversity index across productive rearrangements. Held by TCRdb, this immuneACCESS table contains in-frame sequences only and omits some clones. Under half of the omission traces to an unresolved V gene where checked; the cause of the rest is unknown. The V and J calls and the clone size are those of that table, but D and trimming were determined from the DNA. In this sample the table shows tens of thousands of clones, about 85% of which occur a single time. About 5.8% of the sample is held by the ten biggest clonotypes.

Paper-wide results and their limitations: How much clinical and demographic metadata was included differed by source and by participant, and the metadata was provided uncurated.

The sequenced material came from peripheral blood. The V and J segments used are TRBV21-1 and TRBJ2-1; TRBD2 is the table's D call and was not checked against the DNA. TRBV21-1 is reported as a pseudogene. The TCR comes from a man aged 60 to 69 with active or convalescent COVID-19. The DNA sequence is TGTGCCAGCAGCAAAGCTGGAGCGGGGGCCCTTTACAATGAGCAGTTCTTC. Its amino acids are CASSKAGAGALYNEQFF.